This TCR beta chain was obtained from a study of blood T cell repertoires in COVID-19. As originally analysed: Amplified reference gene primers provided the basis for estimating nucleated cell counts. Method: immunoSEQ multiplex PCR; TCRdb's copy keeps in-frame clones and lacks some. V and J calls and clone size are as listed in that table; D and trimming were resolved from the DNA. Among 120,000 to 150,000 clones listed, roughly 82% were seen once. The CDR3 is made up of 15 amino acids. J lost 0 bases, V lost 4 bases, and 4 bases had no gene match. Germline CDR1 reads SGDLS; CDR2 reads YYNGEE. The sequence was collected from a human donor in a cohort sampled during active COVID-19. The rearrangement uses TRBV9 and TRBJ1-3; 7 positions match TRBD1. The sequencing input was peripheral blood. The CDR3 region has the DNA TGTGCCAGCAGCCCCACAGGGGCCTCTGGAAACACCATATATTTT. Protein: CASSPTGASGNTIYF.